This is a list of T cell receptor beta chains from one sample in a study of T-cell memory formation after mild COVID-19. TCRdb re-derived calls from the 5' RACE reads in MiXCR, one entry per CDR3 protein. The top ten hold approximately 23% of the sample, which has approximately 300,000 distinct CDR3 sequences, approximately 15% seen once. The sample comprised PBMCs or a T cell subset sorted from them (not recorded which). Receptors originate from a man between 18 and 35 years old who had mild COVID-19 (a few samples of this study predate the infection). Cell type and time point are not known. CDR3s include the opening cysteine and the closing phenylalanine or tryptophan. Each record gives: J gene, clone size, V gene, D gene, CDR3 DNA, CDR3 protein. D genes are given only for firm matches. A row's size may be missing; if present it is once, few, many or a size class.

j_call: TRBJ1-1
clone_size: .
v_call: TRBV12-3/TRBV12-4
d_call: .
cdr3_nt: TGTGCCAGCAGTTTACGAGGGATATTCTTT
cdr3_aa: CASSLRGIFF

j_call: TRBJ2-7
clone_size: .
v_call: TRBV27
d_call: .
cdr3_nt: TGTGCCAGCAGTTTTAGTGCGGAGACAGGGACTTTCTACGAGCAGTACTTC
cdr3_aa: CASSFSAETGTFYEQYF

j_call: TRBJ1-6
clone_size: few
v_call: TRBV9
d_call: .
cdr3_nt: TGTGCCAGCCAGTCGGGGTCTTGGAATTCACCCCTCCACTTT
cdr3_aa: CASQSGSWNSPLHF

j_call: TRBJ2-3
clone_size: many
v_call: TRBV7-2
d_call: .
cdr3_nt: TGTGCCAGCAGTCGACACCACGCTAGCACAGATACGCAGTATTTT
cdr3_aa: CASSRHHASTDTQYF

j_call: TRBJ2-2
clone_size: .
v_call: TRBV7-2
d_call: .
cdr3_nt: TGTGCCAGCAGTATATTTCACTTGGCCGGGGAGCTGTTTTTT
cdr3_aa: CASSIFHLAGELFF

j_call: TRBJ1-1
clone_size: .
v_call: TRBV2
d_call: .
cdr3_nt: TGTGCCAGCAGGACCTCGGGAACTGAAGATTTCTTT
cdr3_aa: CASRTSGTEDFF

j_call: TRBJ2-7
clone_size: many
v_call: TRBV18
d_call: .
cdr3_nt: TGTGCCAGCTCACCACCGGCCAGGACGTCCTACGAGCAGTACTTC
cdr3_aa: CASSPPARTSYEQYF

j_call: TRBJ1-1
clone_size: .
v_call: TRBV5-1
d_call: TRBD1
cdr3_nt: TGCGCCAGCAGCTCGGGTCGATGGACAGGGGGCTTAGGGTCTGAAGCTTTCTTT
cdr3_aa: CASSSGRWTGGLGSEAFF

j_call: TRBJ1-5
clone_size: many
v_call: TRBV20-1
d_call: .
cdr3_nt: TGCAGTGCTAGAGATAACCGGGGTGGTCAGCCCCAGCATTTT
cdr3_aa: CSARDNRGGQPQHF

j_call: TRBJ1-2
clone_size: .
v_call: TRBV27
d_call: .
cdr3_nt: TGTGCCAGCAGTTTATCCTCTAATGGTGGCTATGGCTACACCTTC
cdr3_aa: CASSLSSNGGYGYTF

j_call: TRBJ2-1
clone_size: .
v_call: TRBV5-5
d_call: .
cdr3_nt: TGTGCCAGCAGCTGGCAGGGATCCGCCGCCTACAATGAGCAGTTCTTC
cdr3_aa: CASSWQGSAAYNEQFF

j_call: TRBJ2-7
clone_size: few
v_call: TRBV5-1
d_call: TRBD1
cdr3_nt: TGCGCCAGCAGCCCGTGGGGGACAGAAGCCTACGAGCAGTACTTC
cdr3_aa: CASSPWGTEAYEQYF

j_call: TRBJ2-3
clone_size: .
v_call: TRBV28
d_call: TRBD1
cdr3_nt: TGTGCCAGCCTCCTGACAGGGGGCACAGATACGCAGTATTTT
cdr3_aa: CASLLTGGTDTQYF

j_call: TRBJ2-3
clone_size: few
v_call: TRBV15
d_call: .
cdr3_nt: TGTGCCACCAGCAGATCGCCAGGGAGGGATACGCAGTATTTT
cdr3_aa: CATSRSPGRDTQYF

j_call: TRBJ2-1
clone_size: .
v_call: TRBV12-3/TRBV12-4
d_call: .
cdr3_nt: TGTGCCAGCAGTTTCGGACCGGGCTCCTACAATGAGCAGTTCTTC
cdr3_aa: CASSFGPGSYNEQFF

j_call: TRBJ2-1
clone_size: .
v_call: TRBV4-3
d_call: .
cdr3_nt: TGCGCCAGCAGCCCAAGAATCGATTCCTATGTGGTGGGGAATGAGCAGTTCTTC
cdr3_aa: CASSPRIDSYVVGNEQFF

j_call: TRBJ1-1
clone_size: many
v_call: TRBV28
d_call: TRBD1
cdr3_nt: TGTGCCAGCAGTCCCCCCGGGACAGGGTCTGGAGATACTGAAGCTTTCTTT
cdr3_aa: CASSPPGTGSGDTEAFF

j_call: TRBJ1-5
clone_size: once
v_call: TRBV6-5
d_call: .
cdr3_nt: TGTGCCAGCAGTTACACCCGGACAAGCAATCAGTTTCAGCATTTT
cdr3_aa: CASSYTRTSNQFQHF

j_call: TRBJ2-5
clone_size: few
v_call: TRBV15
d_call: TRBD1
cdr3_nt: TGTGCCACCGGACAGGGAGGATTCGTTGGAGGAGAGACCCAGTACTTC
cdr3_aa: CATGQGGFVGGETQYF

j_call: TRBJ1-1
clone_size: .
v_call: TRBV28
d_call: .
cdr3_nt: TGTGCCAGCAGTTTGAGGTACGGGCCAAAAGCTTTCTTT
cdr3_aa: CASSLRYGPKAFF

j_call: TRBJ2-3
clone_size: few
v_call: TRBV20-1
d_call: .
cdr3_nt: TGCAGTGCTAGAACCCGTGCCACTTCCTTAAATACGCAGTATTTT
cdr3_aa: CSARTRATSLNTQYF

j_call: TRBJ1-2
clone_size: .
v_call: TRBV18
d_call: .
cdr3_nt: TGTGCCAGCTCACCAAGCAGGGCCCTGTTCAACTATGGCTACACCTTC
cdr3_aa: CASSPSRALFNYGYTF

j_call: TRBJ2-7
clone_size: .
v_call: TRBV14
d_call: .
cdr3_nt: TGTGCCAGCAGCCGCAACCGACAAGGGGCAGGGTACGAGCAGTACTTC
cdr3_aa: CASSRNRQGAGYEQYF

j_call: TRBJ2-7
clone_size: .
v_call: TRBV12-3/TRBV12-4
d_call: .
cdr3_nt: TGTGCCAGCAGTCCCCGGGGGGCGACGCGGGAGCAGTACTTC
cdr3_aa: CASSPRGATREQYF

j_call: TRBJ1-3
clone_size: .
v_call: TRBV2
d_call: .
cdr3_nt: TGTGCCTCGGGGTCCCTCTCTGGAAACACCATATATTTT
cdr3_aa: CASGSLSGNTIYF

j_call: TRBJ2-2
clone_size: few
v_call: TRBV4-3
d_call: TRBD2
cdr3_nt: TGCGCCAGCAGCCAAGCTTCTCCTAGCGGGGGGTTCGCCGGGGAGCTGTTTTTT
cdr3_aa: CASSQASPSGGFAGELFF

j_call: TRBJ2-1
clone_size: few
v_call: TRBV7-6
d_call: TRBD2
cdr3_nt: TGTGCCAGCAGCTCGAGACTAGCCGCCAGGGAGCAGTTCTTC
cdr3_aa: CASSSRLAAREQFF

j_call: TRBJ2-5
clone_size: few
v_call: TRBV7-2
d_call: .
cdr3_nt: TGTGCCAGCAGCTACCGTGGGACCCAGTACTTC
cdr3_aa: CASSYRGTQYF

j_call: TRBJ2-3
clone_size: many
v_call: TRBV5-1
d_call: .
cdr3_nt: TGCGCCAGCAGCTTACAGGGAGAGGACACAGATACGCAGTATTTT
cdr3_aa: CASSLQGEDTDTQYF

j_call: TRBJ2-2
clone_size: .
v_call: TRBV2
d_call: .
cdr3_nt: TGTGCCAGCAGTGAAGGGGCCCTGGGGGAGCTGTTTTTT
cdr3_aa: CASSEGALGELFF

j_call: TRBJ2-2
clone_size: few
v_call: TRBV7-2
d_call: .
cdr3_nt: TGTGCCAGCAGCCGCGGGACAGCAAGTAACACCGGGGAGCTGTTTTTT
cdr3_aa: CASSRGTASNTGELFF

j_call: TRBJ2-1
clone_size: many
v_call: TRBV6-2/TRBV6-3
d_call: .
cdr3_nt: TGTGCCAGCAGTTACTCACTCGAGGCGGGGTATTACAATGAGCAGTTCTTC
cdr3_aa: CASSYSLEAGYYNEQFF

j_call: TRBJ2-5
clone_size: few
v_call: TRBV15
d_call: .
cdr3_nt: TGTGCCACCAGCCACTTAGCCGGGAGAAGCCAAGAGACCCAGTACTTC
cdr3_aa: CATSHLAGRSQETQYF

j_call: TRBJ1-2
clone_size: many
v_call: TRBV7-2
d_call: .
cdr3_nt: TGTGCCAGCAGCTTACAGGGGCAGGGCTATGGCTACACCTTC
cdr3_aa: CASSLQGQGYGYTF

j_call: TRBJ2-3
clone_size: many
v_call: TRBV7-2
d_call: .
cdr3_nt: TGTGCCAGCAGCTTACAGGCTAGTGCAGATACGCAGTATTTT
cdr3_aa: CASSLQASADTQYF

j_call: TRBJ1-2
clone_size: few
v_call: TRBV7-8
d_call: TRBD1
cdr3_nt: TGTGCCAGCAGCCCCCCGGGGGACAGCATCTATGGCTACACCTTC
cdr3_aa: CASSPPGDSIYGYTF

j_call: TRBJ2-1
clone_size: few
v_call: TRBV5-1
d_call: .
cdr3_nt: TGCGCCAGCAGCGTTGCGCTAAGCTCCTACAATGAGCAGTTCTTC
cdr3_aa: CASSVALSSYNEQFF